This is a list of T cell receptor beta chains from one sample in a study of T cell repertoires in cytomegalovirus infection. Which antigens these TCRs recognize remains unknown. TCRdb ran MiXCR on the reads and lists one entry per CDR3 protein. The data contain just under 500,000 distinct CDR3 sequences, 33% of them singletons. The sequencing here drew on cultured PBMCs, taken from culture after CMV antigen stimulation. All receptors come from a human donor in good health (CMV status not recorded). Some clones in this sample may be carry-over from other donors' samples. Each CDR3 is given with its conserved first and last residue. The D gene is left open where the match is weak. The listing skips clone size in some rows; elsewhere it reads once, few, many or a size class.

d_call j_call v_call clone_size cdr3_nt cdr3_aa
- TRBJ1-1 TRBV12-3/TRBV12-4 - TGTGCCAGCGGGGGGAGTGGGTTATTCACTGAAGCTTTCTTT CASGGSGLFTEAFF
TRBD2 TRBJ2-1 TRBV24-1 once TGTGCCACTCTCGGGACTAGCGGGAGAGGGGAGCAGATCTTC CATLGTSGRGEQIF
- TRBJ2-7 TRBV4-3 many TGCGCCAGCAGCCAAGACGCCGCCGCCGTGATTCGGGAGACAGCCTACGAGCAGTACTTC CASSQDAAAVIRETAYEQYF
- TRBJ2-1 TRBV7-8 few TGTGCCAGCAGCCTCGAGCGAGACAATGAGCAGTTCTTC CASSLERDNEQFF
- TRBJ2-1 TRBV7-8 few TGTGCCAGCAGCTTACTAGGGGAGAATGAGCAGTTCTTC CASSLLGENEQFF
- TRBJ1-5 TRBV30 - TGTGCCTGGAGGGCAGGAGGGGCTCAGCCCCAGCATTTT CAWRAGGAQPQHF
TRBD2 TRBJ2-1 TRBV5-5 few TGTGCCAGCAGCTTGTGGACTAGCGGGATATATGAGCAGTTCTTC CASSLWTSGIYEQFF
TRBD1 TRBJ2-7 TRBV6-6 - TGTGCCAGCATCAAGAGTCGGCGGACAGGGGGTGACGAGCAGTACTTC CASIKSRRTGGDEQYF
TRBD1 TRBJ1-3 TRBV28 - TGTGCCAGCAGCCGGGACAGTTCATTTGGAAACACCATATATTTT CASSRDSSFGNTIYF
TRBD2 TRBJ2-7 TRBV12-3/TRBV12-4 - TGTGCCAGCAGTCTAGGGTGGACTAGCGGGACATTAAACTACGAGCAGTACTTC CASSLGWTSGTLNYEQYF
TRBD2 TRBJ2-7 TRBV6-6 - TGTGCCAGCAGTACCGGACTAGCGGGGACCTACGAGCAGTACTTC CASSTGLAGTYEQYF
- TRBJ1-5 TRBV7-2 many TGTGCCAGCAGCTTAAGTTGGAATCAGCCCCAGCATTTT CASSLSWNQPQHF
TRBD1 TRBJ1-5 TRBV12-5 - TGTGCTAGTGGGTGGACAGGGGGGAATCAGCCCCAGCATTTT CASGWTGGNQPQHF
- TRBJ2-5 TRBV7-2 few TGTGCCAGCAGCATAGGACAGCCGGGTAGGGGAGAGACCCAGTACTTC CASSIGQPGRGETQYF
- TRBJ1-2 TRBV12-3/TRBV12-4 few TGTGCCAGCAGTTCTTACCCCTACTATGGCTACACCTTC CASSSYPYYGYTF
TRBD1 TRBJ2-1 TRBV20-1 - TGCAGTGCGCCCGGGACAGCGAGCTCCTACAATGAGCAGTTCTTC CSAPGTASSYNEQFF
TRBD2 TRBJ2-1 TRBV19 few TGTGCCAGTAGTAGACTAACTAGCGGGAGGGACAATGAGCAGTTCTTC CASSRLTSGRDNEQFF
- TRBJ2-1 TRBV20-1 - TGCAGTGCTAGTCGTCTCAATGAGCAGTTCTTC CSASRLNEQFF
TRBD2 TRBJ2-4 TRBV7-2 many TGTGCCAGCAGCTTAGATCCGACGACTAGCGGGGGGGGGGACATTCAGTACTTC CASSLDPTTSGGGDIQYF
- TRBJ2-7 TRBV7-6 few TGTGCCAGCAGCAAATCGGACGGGAACTACGAGCAGTACTTC CASSKSDGNYEQYF
TRBD1 TRBJ2-7 TRBV12-3/TRBV12-4 few TGTGCCAGCAGTTTTCAGGGACAGATCTACGAGCAGTACTTC CASSFQGQIYEQYF
- TRBJ1-1 TRBV20-1 - TGCAGTGCTAGAGATGGCCAGAACACTGAAGCTTTCTTT CSARDGQNTEAFF
TRBD1 TRBJ1-4 TRBV6-6 few TGTGCCAGCAGTTACTCGAGTTTGAGGACAGGGGAAAAACTGTTTTTT CASSYSSLRTGEKLFF
- TRBJ2-3 TRBV10-3 few TGTGCCATCAGTGAGTCCAGACCAGATACGCAGTATTTT CAISESRPDTQYF
TRBD2 TRBJ2-5 TRBV9 few TGTGCCAGCAGCGTAGGGAATAGCGGGAGGGCCAGGGAGACCCAGTACTTC CASSVGNSGRARETQYF
TRBD1 TRBJ1-2 TRBV19 - TGTGCCAGTAGTATCCGCCGACAGGGGGACTACACCTTC CASSIRRQGDYTF
TRBD2 TRBJ2-5 TRBV29-1 - TGCAGCGGGGTGGCGGGAGTAGGCGAGACCCAGTACTTC CSGVAGVGETQYF
- TRBJ2-3 TRBV7-2 many TGTGCCAGCAGCTCCCCAACAGAACTCACAGATACGCAGTATTTT CASSSPTELTDTQYF
- TRBJ2-6 TRBV18 - TGTGCCAGCTCACCCCGACAAGGTGGAGGGGCCAACGTCCTGACTTTC CASSPRQGGGANVLTF
- TRBJ2-5 TRBV7-2 - TGTGCCAGCAGCTACAAGAGCGGCTACCAAGAGACCCAGTACTTC CASSYKSGYQETQYF
- TRBJ2-6 TRBV12-3/TRBV12-4 many TGTGCCAGCAGTTTTCTTGGGGCCAACGTCCTGACTTTC CASSFLGANVLTF
TRBD1 TRBJ1-1 TRBV12-3/TRBV12-4 many TGTGCCAGCAGTCTGACAGGGGCCACTGAAGCTTTCTTT CASSLTGATEAFF
- TRBJ1-1 TRBV7-2 few TGTGCCAGCAGCCCGCCGGGGGTGACTGAAGCTTTCTTT CASSPPGVTEAFF
- TRBJ1-4 TRBV20-1 few TGCAGTGCTAGAGACGGGGCTAATGAAAAACTGTTTTTT CSARDGANEKLFF
TRBD2 TRBJ2-5 TRBV28 few TGTGCCAGCAGCCCTCCTCGGACTAGCGGGAGGGCCAACCCTACACAAGAGACCCAGTACTTC CASSPPRTSGRANPTQETQYF
- TRBJ1-5 TRBV27 - TGTGCCAGCAGCTCCCCCAGTCGCAATCAGCCCCAGCATTTT CASSSPSRNQPQHF